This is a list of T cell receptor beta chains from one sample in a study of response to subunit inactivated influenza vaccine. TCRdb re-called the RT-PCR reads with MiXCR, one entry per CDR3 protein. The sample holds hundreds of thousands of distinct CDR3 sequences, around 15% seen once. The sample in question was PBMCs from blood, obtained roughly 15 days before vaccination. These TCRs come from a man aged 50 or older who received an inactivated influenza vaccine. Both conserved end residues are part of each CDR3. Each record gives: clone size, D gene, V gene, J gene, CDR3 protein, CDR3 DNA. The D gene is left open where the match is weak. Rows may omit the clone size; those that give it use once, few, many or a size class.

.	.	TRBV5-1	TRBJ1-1	CATRPLFERTEAFF	TGCGCCACCCGGCCCCTTTTTGAGCGCACTGAAGCTTTCTTT
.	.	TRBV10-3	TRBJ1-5	CAISAGHNQPQHF	TGTGCCATCAGCGCAGGACACAATCAGCCCCAGCATTTT
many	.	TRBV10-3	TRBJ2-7	CAISDRQGSNEQYF	TGTGCCATCAGTGATAGGCAGGGGAGCAACGAGCAGTACTTC
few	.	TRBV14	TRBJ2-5	CASSQVGSQETQYF	TGTGCCAGCAGCCAAGTGGGCTCCCAAGAGACCCAGTACTTC
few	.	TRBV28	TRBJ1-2	CASSNNGYGYTF	TGTGCCAGCAGCAATAACGGCTATGGCTACACCTTC
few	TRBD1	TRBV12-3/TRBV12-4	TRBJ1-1	CASSFPGRQGREAFF	TGTGCCAGCAGTTTCCCGGGAAGACAGGGGCGGGAAGCTTTCTTT
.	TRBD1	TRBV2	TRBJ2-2	CASSETGVGTGELFF	TGTGCCAGCAGTGAAACAGGGGTCGGGACCGGGGAGCTGTTTTTT
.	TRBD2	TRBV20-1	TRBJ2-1	CSARDLFTSGIYNEQFF	TGCAGTGCTAGAGATCTTTTTACTAGCGGGATCTACAATGAGCAGTTCTTC
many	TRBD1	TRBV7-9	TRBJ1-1	CASSLETGSAEAFF	TGTGCCAGCAGCTTAGAGACAGGGTCCGCTGAAGCTTTCTTT
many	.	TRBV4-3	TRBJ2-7	CASSQVERAEQYF	TGCGCCAGCAGCCAAGTCGAGAGAGCTGAGCAGTACTTC
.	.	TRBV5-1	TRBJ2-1	CASSLGLQPFNEQFF	TGCGCCAGCAGTTTAGGACTGCAACCATTCAATGAGCAGTTCTTC
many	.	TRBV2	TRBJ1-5	CASSGTESNQPQHF	TGTGCCAGCAGTGGGACCGAAAGCAATCAGCCCCAGCATTTT
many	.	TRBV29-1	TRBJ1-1	CSVVLNTEAFF	TGCAGCGTTGTGCTGAACACTGAAGCTTTCTTT
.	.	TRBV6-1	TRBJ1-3	CASRDRDGLSGNTIYF	TGTGCCAGCAGGGACCGGGACGGATTATCTGGAAACACCATATATTTT
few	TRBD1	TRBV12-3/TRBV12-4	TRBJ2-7	CASGPTGPPYEQYF	TGTGCCAGCGGACCGACAGGGCCCCCCTACGAGCAGTACTTC
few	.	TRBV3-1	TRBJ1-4	CASSQAPRKLFF	TGTGCCAGCAGCCAAGCTCCGAGGAAACTGTTTTTT
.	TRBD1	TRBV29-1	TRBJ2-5	CSVVWTGTGTQYF	TGCAGCGTTGTTTGGACAGGGACGGGGACCCAGTACTTC
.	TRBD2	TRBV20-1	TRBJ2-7	CSLREATGHEQYF	TGCAGCTTGCGGGAGGCAACCGGGCACGAGCAGTACTTC
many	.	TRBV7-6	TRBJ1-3	CASSLGTSSGNTIYF	TGTGCCAGCAGCTTAGGTACGAGCTCTGGAAACACCATATATTTT
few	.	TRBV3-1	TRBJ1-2	CASSHNSGANYGYTF	TGTGCCAGCAGCCATAATTCAGGAGCTAACTATGGCTACACCTTC
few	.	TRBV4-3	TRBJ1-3	CASSSSTGSSGNTIYF	TGCGCCAGCAGTTCGTCAACAGGGTCCTCTGGAAACACCATATATTTT
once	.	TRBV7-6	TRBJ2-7	CASSLAQRGGSYEQYF	TGTGCCAGCAGCTTAGCGCAGAGGGGGGGCTCCTACGAGCAGTACTTC
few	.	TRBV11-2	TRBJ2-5	CASSLERGVWETQYF	TGTGCCAGCAGCTTAGAAAGGGGCGTCTGGGAGACCCAGTACTTC
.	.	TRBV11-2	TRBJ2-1	CASSPGVNYNEQFF	TGTGCCAGCAGCCCAGGGGTAAACTACAATGAGCAGTTCTTC
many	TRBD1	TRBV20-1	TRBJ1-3	CSASPGQQIGNTIYF	TGCAGTGCTAGCCCGGGACAGCAGATCGGAAACACCATATATTTT
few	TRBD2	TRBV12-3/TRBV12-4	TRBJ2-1	CASSLLAGGLKGFYEQFF	TGTGCCAGCAGTTTACTAGCGGGGGGGCTTAAGGGGTTTTATGAGCAGTTCTTC
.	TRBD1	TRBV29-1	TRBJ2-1	CSVERDPGQGSNEQFF	TGCAGCGTTGAACGGGACCCCGGACAGGGTAGCAATGAGCAGTTCTTC
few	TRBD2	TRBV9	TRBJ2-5	CASSVASGEGETQYF	TGTGCCAGCAGCGTAGCTAGCGGGGAGGGAGAGACCCAGTACTTC
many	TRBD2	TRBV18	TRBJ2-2	CASSSGGRRTGELFF	TGTGCCAGCTCGAGCGGGGGGCGAAGGACCGGGGAGCTGTTTTTT
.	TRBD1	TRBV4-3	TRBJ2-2	CASSNRDRGRSPGELFF	TGCGCCAGCAGCAACCGGGACAGGGGTCGTTCCCCCGGGGAGCTGTTTTTT
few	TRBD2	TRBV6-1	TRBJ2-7	CASKGSGRSFSYEQYF	TGTGCCAGCAAAGGTAGCGGGAGATCCTTCTCCTACGAGCAGTACTTC
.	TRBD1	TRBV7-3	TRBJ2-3	CASSLGNRGLGTDTQYF	TGTGCCAGCAGCTTAGGAAACAGGGGGCTAGGGACAGATACGCAGTATTTT
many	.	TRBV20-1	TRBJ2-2	CSAPRTAYTGELFF	TGCAGTGCACCCAGGACAGCTTACACCGGGGAGCTGTTTTTT
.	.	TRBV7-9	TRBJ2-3	CASSSDKKGYSDTQYF	TGTGCCAGCAGCTCAGATAAGAAGGGGTACTCAGATACGCAGTATTTT
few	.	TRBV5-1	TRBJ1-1	CASSSAWGEPEAFF	TGCGCCAGCAGCTCCGCATGGGGGGAACCTGAAGCTTTCTTT
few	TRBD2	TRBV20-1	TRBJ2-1	CSARDRASGSDSSYNEQFF	TGCAGTGCTAGAGATAGGGCTAGCGGGAGCGACAGCTCCTACAATGAGCAGTTCTTC
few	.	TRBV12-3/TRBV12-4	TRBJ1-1	CASSLEGRRTEAFF	TGTGCCAGCAGTTTAGAGGGGCGTAGGACTGAAGCTTTCTTT
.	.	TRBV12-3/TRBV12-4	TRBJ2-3	CASSQRLDTQYF	TGTGCCAGCAGTCAACGGCTCGATACGCAGTATTTT
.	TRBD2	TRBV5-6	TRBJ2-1	CASSTRAGGPPHEQFF	TGTGCCAGCAGCACACGAGCGGGAGGGCCCCCTCATGAGCAGTTCTTC
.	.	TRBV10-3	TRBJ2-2	CAIRLFEGTGELFF	TGTGCCATCAGACTATTTGAGGGGACCGGGGAGCTGTTTTTT
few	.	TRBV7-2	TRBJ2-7	CASSPGIAYEQYF	TGTGCCAGCAGCCCGGGGATCGCCTACGAGCAGTACTTC
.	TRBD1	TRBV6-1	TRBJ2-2	CASRTGTANSGELFF	TGTGCCAGCAGGACCGGGACAGCTAACAGTGGGGAGCTGTTTTTT
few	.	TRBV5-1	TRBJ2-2	CASGGQNTGELFF	TGCGCCAGCGGGGGACAGAACACCGGGGAGCTGTTTTTT
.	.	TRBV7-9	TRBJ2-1	CASSLERGDEQFF	TGTGCCAGCAGCTTAGAGAGGGGAGATGAGCAGTTCTTC
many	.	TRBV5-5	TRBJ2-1	CASSTWTGNEQFF	TGTGCCAGCAGCACGTGGACGGGAAATGAGCAGTTCTTC
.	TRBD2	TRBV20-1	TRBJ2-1	CSARGSGGYNEQFF	TGCAGTGCTAGAGGCTCGGGGGGATACAATGAGCAGTTCTTC